This TCR beta chain was profiled in a study of blood T cell repertoires in COVID-19. Study context: COVID-19 samples, acute and convalescent, were from the United States, Italy and Spain. T cells, B-cell-depleted T cells, or PBMCs provided the cDNA or gDNA that served as material.

Germline CDR1 reads SGHNT; CDR2 reads YYREEE (reference sequence). This CDR3 has 15 residues. Germline trimming cut 4 bases from V and 4 bases from J; bases unmatched to any gene: 8. Original analysis: Amplification of reference gene primers provided the estimated nucleated cell counts. TCRdb keeps only in-frame clones here, not all; method: immunoSEQ multiplex PCR. The DNA gave D and trimming, while V, J and clone size come from that table. The sample carries some 200,000 clones, roughly 90% recorded once. This sequence originates from a woman in her 70s with acute or convalescent COVID-19. The sequenced sample was peripheral blood. The V gene is TRBV5-4, the J gene TRBJ1-2; 9 bases are shared with TRBD1. CDR3 residues: CASSTTGDRAYGYTF. The CDR3 nucleotides read TGTGCCAGCAGCACTACGGGGGACAGGGCCTATGGCTACACCTTC.